In this sample, the clone carrying this T cell receptor beta chain turned up a few times. Original handling: For nucleated cells, counts were estimated from reference gene primer amplification. The protocol was immunoSEQ multiplex PCR, while the TCRdb copy is restricted to in-frame clones and leaves out a portion. That table furnishes V, J and clone size, whereas the DNA furnished D and trimming. Of 300,000 to 400,000 clones in the sample, about 89% were seen once. These data originate in a study of blood T cell repertoires in COVID-19. Study at large: The analysed material was cDNA or gDNA that came from T cells, B-cell-depleted T cells, or PBMCs.

Germline V gives CDR1 LGHDT, CDR2 YNNKEL (reference sequence). The CDR3 has 14 residues. V dropped 3 bases and J dropped 1 base, with 10 bases sitting between them. Across over 20 US areas, participants ranged in age from 18 to 89 years. Which cohort a participant joined came from the clinical history participants gave. This sequence joins TRBV3-1 (or the pseudogene TRBV3-2) and TRBJ2-7, with a weak D call TRBD2 (6 bases). Sequencing used PBMCs or T cells enriched from blood (not recorded which). This receptor was taken from a man aged 60 to 69 who had recovered from COVID-19. The chain's CDR3 is CASSHGTRSYEQYF. The CDR3 DNA sequence: TGTGCCAGCAGCCACGGGACTCGTTCCTACGAGCAGTACTTC.